Sequencing of this T cell receptor (beta chain) was carried out in a study of shared clonotypes between healthy human individuals. Study context: Donors consisted of two women and three men between 18 and 49.

Per germline, CDR1 MDHEN and CDR2 SYDVKM. This CDR3 has 14 residues. With V trimmed by 7 bases and J by 12 bases, 13 bases remained unmatched. How the authors handled the data: Filtering differed because ImmunoSEQ produced junction-only sequences that carried no quality scores. Profiled with immunoSEQ multiplex PCR; TCRdb holds only in-frame clones, not every one. Clone size and the V and J calls come from that table; the DNA yielded D and trimming. This table holds 550,000 to 700,000 clones, 73% found once. The sample consisted of memory CD4+ T cells sorted from blood. Subset noted: CD45RA-negative fraction. V usage is TRBV28 and J usage is TRBJ2-1; TRBD1 agrees at 9 bases. The clonotype was recovered from a woman aged 30 to 39 in good health. CDR3: CASTEVQGAGRQFF. CDR3 in DNA: TGTGCCAGCACCGAAGTACAGGGGGCGGGTCGGCAGTTCTTC.